These T cell receptor beta chains were read from a single sample in a study of blood T cell repertoires in COVID-19. Produced via immunoSEQ multiplex PCR; TCRdb's table is partial and in-frame only. The sample shows 100,000 to 150,000 clones, 60% to 85% of them seen only once. Sequenced sample: peripheral blood. The receptor source for this set is a man between 65 and 80 years old with acute or convalescent COVID-19. The CDR3 runs from the conserved cysteine through the conserved F or W. The D gene is left open where the match is weak. Clone size is given for some rows only: seen once, a few or many times, or a class if the clone is expanded.

>.|TRBV9|TRBJ2-2|few
CASSVSAGPNTGELFF
TGTGCCAGCAGCGTATCCGCGGGACCGAACACCGGGGAGCTGTTTTTT
>.|TRBV3-1/TRBV3-2|TRBJ1-5|.
CASSRQLYQPQHF
TGTGCCAGCAGCCGACAGTTATACCAGCCCCAGCATTTT
>.|TRBV15|TRBJ1-6|few
CATSRDRGDNSPLHF
TGTGCCACCAGCAGAGACAGGGGTGATAATTCACCCCTCCACTTT
>TRBD1|TRBV30|TRBJ2-7|.
CAWMPQGALYEQYF
TGTGCCTGGATGCCCCAGGGGGCTCTATACGAGCAGTACTTC
>.|TRBV15|TRBJ2-1|.
CATGRAYNEQFF
TGTGCCACCGGGCGGGCCTACAATGAGCAGTTCTTC
>.|TRBV18|TRBJ2-7|.
CASSPPRQAYEQYF
TGTGCCAGCTCACCACCTCGACAGGCTTACGAGCAGTACTTC
>TRBD1|TRBV30|TRBJ1-2|once
CAGTGTGANYGYTF
TGTGCCGGAACCGGGACAGGAGCTAACTATGGCTACACCTTC
>.|TRBV11-2|TRBJ2-7|.
CASSLDLYEQYF
TGTGCCAGCAGCTTAGATCTCTACGAGCAGTACTTC
>.|TRBV20-1|TRBJ1-4|.
CSASLRGATNEKLFF
TGCAGTGCTAGTCTCCGGGGTGCAACTAATGAAAAACTGTTTTTT
>TRBD1|TRBV11-3|TRBJ2-1|.
CASSPQGVGEQFF
TGTGCCAGCAGCCCTCAGGGGGTCGGTGAGCAGTTCTTC
>.|TRBV19|TRBJ1-2|.
CASSIRSPNYGYTF
TGTGCCAGTAGTATTAGGAGCCCTAACTATGGCTACACCTTC
>TRBD2|TRBV25-1|TRBJ2-1|.
CASSEPNSGVDEQFF
TGTGCCAGCAGTGAACCGAATAGCGGGGTCGATGAGCAGTTCTTC
>.|TRBV2|TRBJ2-1|.
CASSTYNEQFF
TGTGCCAGCAGTACTTACAATGAGCAGTTCTTC
>TRBD1|TRBV3-1/TRBV3-2|TRBJ1-1|.
CASSQQVRDREAFF
TGTGCCAGCAGCCAACAAGTCCGGGACAGAGAAGCTTTCTTT
>TRBD1|TRBV20-1|TRBJ1-1|.
CSASRGTEAFF
TGCAGTGCTAGCAGGGGGACTGAAGCTTTCTTT
>.|TRBV3-1/TRBV3-2|TRBJ2-5|few
CASSQGLGAGQETQYF
TGTGCCAGCAGCCAAGGGCTGGGGGCAGGGCAAGAGACCCAGTACTTC
>.|TRBV6-2/TRBV6-3|TRBJ1-1|.
CASSYGGYIAEAFF
TGTGCCAGCAGTTATGGAGGGTATATCGCTGAAGCTTTCTTT
>.|TRBV7-2|TRBJ2-5|.
CASSLAGTKETQYF
TGTGCCAGCAGCTTAGCCGGGACAAAGGAGACCCAGTACTTC
>.|TRBV18|TRBJ2-5|.
CASSPPSLSEETQYF
TGTGCCAGCTCACCCCCGAGCCTTAGCGAAGAGACCCAGTACTTC
>.|TRBV11-2|TRBJ2-7|.
CASSLVRHLPYEQYF
TGTGCCAGCAGCTTAGTTCGACATTTGCCCTACGAGCAGTACTTC
>TRBD2|TRBV13|TRBJ2-3|.
CASSLRLAGGTDTQYF
TGTGCCAGCAGCCTAAGACTAGCGGGAGGGACAGATACGCAGTATTTT
>.|TRBV6-4|TRBJ1-2|.
CASSGDNNYGYTF
TGTGCCAGCAGTGGAGACAACAACTATGGCTACACCTTC
>TRBD2|TRBV27|TRBJ2-2|.
CATRLAGGTGELFF
TGTGCCACCAGACTAGCGGGAGGGACCGGGGAGCTGTTTTTT
>.|TRBV7-6|TRBJ1-1|.
CASSLAGQGRNTEAFF
TGTGCCAGCAGCTTAGCGGGGCAGGGGAGGAACACTGAAGCTTTCTTT
>TRBD1|TRBV2|TRBJ1-2|few
CASSGGQYSGYTF
TGTGCCAGCAGTGGGGGACAGTACTCTGGCTACACCTTC
>TRBD1|TRBV9|TRBJ2-7|.
CASSAGAQGVYEQYF
TGTGCCAGCAGCGCTGGGGCGCAGGGGGTCTACGAGCAGTACTTC
>TRBD1|TRBV25-1|TRBJ2-2|.
CASSEGTGGTNTGELFF
TGTGCCAGCAGTGAGGGGACAGGGGGAACGAACACCGGGGAGCTGTTTTTT
>.|TRBV18|TRBJ2-5|.
CASSPGGQPQTQYF
TGTGCCAGCTCACCAGGTGGACAGCCCCAGACCCAGTACTTC
>.|TRBV6-2/TRBV6-3|TRBJ1-5|.
CASSDGQLLNQPQHF
TGTGCCAGCAGTGACGGACAGCTCCTCAATCAGCCCCAGCATTTT
>TRBD1|TRBV30|TRBJ1-1|.
CASAAPGQGTLNTEAFF
TGTGCCTCGGCGGCACCGGGACAGGGTACTCTGAACACTGAAGCTTTCTTT
>.|TRBV30|TRBJ2-7|.
CALERRDQGAYEQYF
TGTGCCTTGGAAAGGCGGGACCAGGGAGCCTACGAGCAGTACTTC
>.|TRBV9|TRBJ1-6|.
CASSVGADNSPLHF
TGTGCCAGCAGCGTAGGCGCGGATAATTCACCCCTCCACTTT
>.|TRBV4-1|TRBJ1-3|few
CASSQGHSGNTIYF
TGCGCCAGCAGCCAGGGCCACTCTGGAAACACCATATATTTT
>.|TRBV7-9|TRBJ1-1|.
CASSQAQNTEAFF
TGTGCCAGCAGCCAGGCACAGAACACTGAAGCTTTCTTT
>.|TRBV27|TRBJ1-4|.
CASSLKPRGGTNEKLFF
TGTGCCAGCAGTCTCAAACCCCGGGGGGGTACTAATGAAAAACTGTTTTTT
>.|TRBV4-3|TRBJ2-2|.
CASSHPLGSINTGELFF
TGCGCCAGCAGCCACCCCCTAGGCTCGATTAACACCGGGGAGCTGTTTTTT
>.|TRBV3-1/TRBV3-2|TRBJ1-4|.
CASSQEAGFNEKLFF
TGTGCCAGCAGCCAAGAAGCAGGATTTAATGAAAAACTGTTTTTT
>.|TRBV29-1|TRBJ2-5|.
CSVQTLETQYF
TGCAGCGTTCAAACTCTGGAGACCCAGTACTTC
>.|TRBV25-1|TRBJ1-1|.
CASSELRENTEAFF
TGTGCCAGCAGTGAATTGAGAGAGAACACTGAAGCTTTCTTT
>TRBD1|TRBV27|TRBJ2-7|.
CASGDRGSYEQYF
TGTGCCAGCGGGGACAGGGGCTCCTACGAGCAGTACTTC
>.|TRBV11-3|TRBJ1-1|.
CASSQQGGDTEAFF
TGTGCCAGCAGCCAACAGGGTGGCGACACTGAAGCTTTCTTT
>TRBD1|TRBV2|TRBJ1-4|.
CASRPPGQPNEKLFF
TGTGCCAGCAGACCCCCGGGACAGCCTAATGAAAAACTGTTTTTT
>TRBD1|TRBV28|TRBJ1-2|.
CASSLYGQGSDGYTF
TGTGCCAGCAGTTTATATGGACAGGGATCGGATGGCTACACCTTC
>.|TRBV30|TRBJ2-7|.
CAWSVEGEQYF
TGTGCCTGGAGTGTGGAGGGCGAGCAGTACTTC
>TRBD1|TRBV9|TRBJ2-7|once
CASSVGGGRNEQYF
TGTGCCAGCAGCGTAGGAGGGGGCCGGAACGAGCAGTACTTC
>.|TRBV6-5|TRBJ1-4|few
CASSYWRGGTNEKLFF
TGTGCCAGCAGTTACTGGCGAGGGGGAACTAATGAAAAACTGTTTTTT
>.|TRBV19|TRBJ1-2|.
CASSILQDWDYGYTF
TGTGCCAGTAGTATACTTCAGGACTGGGACTATGGCTACACCTTC
>TRBD1|TRBV5-1|TRBJ2-2|.
CASSFGQASTGELFF
TGCGCCAGCAGCTTCGGACAGGCGTCCACCGGGGAGCTGTTTTTT
>TRBD2|TRBV5-1|TRBJ2-1|.
CASSPTVLAGEDEQFF
TGCGCCAGCAGCCCCACGGTACTAGCGGGAGAGGATGAGCAGTTCTTC
>TRBD1|TRBV5-8|TRBJ1-1|.
CASSWGQGVPTEAFF
TGTGCCAGCAGCTGGGGACAGGGGGTTCCCACTGAAGCTTTCTTT